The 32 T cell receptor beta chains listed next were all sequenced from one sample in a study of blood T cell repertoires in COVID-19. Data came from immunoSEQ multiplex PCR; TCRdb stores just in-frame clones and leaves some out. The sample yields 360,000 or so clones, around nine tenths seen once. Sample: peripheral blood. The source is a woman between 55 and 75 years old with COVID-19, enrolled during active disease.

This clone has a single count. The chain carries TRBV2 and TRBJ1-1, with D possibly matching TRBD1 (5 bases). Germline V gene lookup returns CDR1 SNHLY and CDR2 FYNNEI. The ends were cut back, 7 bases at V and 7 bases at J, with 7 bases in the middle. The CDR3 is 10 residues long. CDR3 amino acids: CASIDSEAFF. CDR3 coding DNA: TGTGCCAGCATTGACAGTGAAGCTTTCTTT.

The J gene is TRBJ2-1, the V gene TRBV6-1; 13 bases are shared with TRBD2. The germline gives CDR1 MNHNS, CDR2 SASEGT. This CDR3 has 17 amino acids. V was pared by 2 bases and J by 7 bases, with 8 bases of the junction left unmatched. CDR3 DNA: TGTGCCAGCAGTGAAATCGGGACTAGCGGGGTGAGAAATGAGCAGTTCTTC. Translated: CASSEIGTSGVRNEQFF.

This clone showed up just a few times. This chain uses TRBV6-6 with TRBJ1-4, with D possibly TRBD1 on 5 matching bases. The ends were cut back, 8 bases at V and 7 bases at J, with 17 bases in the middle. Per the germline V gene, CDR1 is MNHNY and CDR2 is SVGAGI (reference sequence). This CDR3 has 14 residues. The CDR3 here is CASVGPGVGEKLFF. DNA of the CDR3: TGTGCCAGCGTGGGACCGGGGGTTGGTGAAAAACTGTTTTTT.

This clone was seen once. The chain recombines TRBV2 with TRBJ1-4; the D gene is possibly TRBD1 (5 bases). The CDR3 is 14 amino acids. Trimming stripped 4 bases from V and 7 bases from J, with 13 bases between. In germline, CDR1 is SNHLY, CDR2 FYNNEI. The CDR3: CASSAQGGGEKLFF. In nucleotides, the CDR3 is TGTGCCAGCAGTGCCCAGGGCGGGGGTGAAAAACTGTTTTTT.

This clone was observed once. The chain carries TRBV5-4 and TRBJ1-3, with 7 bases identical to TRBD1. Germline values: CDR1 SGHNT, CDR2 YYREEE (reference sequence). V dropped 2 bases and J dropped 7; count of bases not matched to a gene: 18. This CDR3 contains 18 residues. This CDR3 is CASSLGGAGQSTGNTIYF. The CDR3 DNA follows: TGTGCCAGCAGCTTAGGGGGCGCCGGACAGTCAACCGGGAACACCATATATTTT.

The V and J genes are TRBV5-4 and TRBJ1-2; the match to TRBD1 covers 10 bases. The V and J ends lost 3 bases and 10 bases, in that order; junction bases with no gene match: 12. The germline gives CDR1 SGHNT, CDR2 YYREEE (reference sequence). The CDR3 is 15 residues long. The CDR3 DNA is TGTGCCAGCAGCTGGGACTCCGGGACAGGGGATGTCTACACCTTC. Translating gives CASSWDSGTGDVYTF.

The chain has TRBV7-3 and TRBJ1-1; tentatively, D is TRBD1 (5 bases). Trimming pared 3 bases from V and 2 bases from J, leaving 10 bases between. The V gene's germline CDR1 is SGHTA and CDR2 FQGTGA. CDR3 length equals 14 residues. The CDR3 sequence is CASSLGLKNTEAFF. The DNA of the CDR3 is TGTGCCAGCAGCTTGGGACTGAAAAACACTGAAGCTTTCTTT. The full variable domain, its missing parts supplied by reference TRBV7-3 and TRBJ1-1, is GAGVSQTPSNKVTEKGKYVELRCDPISGHTALYWYRQSLGQGPEFLIYFQGTGAADDSGLPNDRFFAVRPEGSVSTLKIQRTERGDSAVYLCASSLGLKNTEAFFGQGTRLTVV.

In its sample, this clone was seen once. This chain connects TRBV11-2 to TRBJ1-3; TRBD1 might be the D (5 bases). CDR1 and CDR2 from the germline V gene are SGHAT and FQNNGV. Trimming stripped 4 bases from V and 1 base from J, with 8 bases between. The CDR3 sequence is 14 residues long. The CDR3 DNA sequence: TGTGCCAGCAGCTGGGGGGGGTCTGGAAACACCATATATTTT. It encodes CASSWGGSGNTIYF. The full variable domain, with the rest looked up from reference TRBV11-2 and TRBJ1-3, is EAGVAQSPRYKIIEKRQSVAFWCNPISGHATLYWYQQILGQGPKLLIQFQNNGVVDDSQLPKDRFSAERLKGVDSTLKIQPAKLEDSAVYLCASSWGGSGNTIYFGEGSWLTVV.

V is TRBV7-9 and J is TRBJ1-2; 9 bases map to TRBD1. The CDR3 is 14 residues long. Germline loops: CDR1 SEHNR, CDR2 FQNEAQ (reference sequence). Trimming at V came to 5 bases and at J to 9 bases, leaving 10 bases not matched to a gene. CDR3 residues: CASSQVGQGRSYTF. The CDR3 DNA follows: TGTGCCAGCAGCCAAGTGGGACAGGGAAGAAGCTACACCTTC.

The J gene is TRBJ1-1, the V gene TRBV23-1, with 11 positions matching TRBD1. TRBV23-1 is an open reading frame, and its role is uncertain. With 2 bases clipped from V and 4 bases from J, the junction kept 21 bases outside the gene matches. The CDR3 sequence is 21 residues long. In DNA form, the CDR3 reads TGCGCCAGCAGTCAAACCGGGACAGGGGGGGTATGCCCCGGTTTCCCCACTGAAGCTTTCTTT. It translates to CASSQTGTGGVCPGFPTEAFF.

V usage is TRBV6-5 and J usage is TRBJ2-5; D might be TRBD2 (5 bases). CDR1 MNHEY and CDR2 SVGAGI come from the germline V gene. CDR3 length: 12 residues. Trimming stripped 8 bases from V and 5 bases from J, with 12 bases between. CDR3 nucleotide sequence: TGTGCCAGCCGGGGTTCGGGGGAGACCCAGTACTTC. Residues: CASRGSGETQYF.

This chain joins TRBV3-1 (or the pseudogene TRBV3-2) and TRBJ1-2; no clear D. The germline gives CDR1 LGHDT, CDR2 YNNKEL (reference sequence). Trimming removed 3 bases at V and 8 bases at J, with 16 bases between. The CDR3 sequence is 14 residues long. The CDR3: CASSHETGGRGYTF. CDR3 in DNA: TGTGCCAGCAGCCATGAAACCGGAGGTCGGGGCTACACCTTC.

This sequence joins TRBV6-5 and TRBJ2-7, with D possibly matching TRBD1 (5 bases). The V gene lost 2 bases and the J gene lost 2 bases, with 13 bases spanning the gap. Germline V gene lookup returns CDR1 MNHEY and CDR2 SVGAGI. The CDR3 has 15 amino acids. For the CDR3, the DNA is TGTGCCAGCAGTTACATGATGGGGCCGGCCTACGAGCAGTACTTC. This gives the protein CASSYMMGPAYEQYF.

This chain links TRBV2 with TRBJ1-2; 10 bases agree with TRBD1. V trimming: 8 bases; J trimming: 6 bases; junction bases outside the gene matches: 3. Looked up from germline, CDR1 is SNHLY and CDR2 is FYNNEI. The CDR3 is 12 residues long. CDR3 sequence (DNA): TGTGCCAGCGGGACAGGGGTCGATGGCTACACCTTC. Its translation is CASGTGVDGYTF.

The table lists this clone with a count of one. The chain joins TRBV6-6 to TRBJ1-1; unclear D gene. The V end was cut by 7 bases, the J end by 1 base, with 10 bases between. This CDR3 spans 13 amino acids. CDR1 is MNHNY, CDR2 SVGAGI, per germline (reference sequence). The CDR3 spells CASISPGNTEAFF. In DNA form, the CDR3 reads TGTGCCAGCATCTCGCCGGGGAACACTGAAGCTTTCTTT.

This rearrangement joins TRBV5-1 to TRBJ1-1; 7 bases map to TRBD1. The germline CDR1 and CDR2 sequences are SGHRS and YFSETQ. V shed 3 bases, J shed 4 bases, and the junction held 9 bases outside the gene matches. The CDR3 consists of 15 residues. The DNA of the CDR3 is TGCGCCAGCAGCTCACCGACAGGGATGAGCACTGAAGCTTTCTTT. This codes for CASSSPTGMSTEAFF. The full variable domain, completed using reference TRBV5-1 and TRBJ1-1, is KAGVTQTPRYLIKTRGQQVTLSCSPISGHRSVSWYQQTPGQGLQFLFEYFSETQRNKGNFPGRFSGRQFSNSRSEMNVSTLELGDSALYLCASSSPTGMSTEAFFGQGTRLTVV.

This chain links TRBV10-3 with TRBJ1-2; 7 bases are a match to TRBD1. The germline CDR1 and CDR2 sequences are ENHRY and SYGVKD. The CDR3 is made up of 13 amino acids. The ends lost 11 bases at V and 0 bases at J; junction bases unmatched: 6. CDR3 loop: CAVRQGANYGYTF. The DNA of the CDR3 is TGTGCCGTACGACAGGGAGCTAACTATGGCTACACCTTC.

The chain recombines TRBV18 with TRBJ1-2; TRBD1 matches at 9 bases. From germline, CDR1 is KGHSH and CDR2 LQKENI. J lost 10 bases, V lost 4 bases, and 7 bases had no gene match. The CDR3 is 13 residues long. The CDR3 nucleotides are TGTGCCAGCTCACGAACGGGACAGGGCAACTACACCTTC. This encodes CASSRTGQGNYTF.

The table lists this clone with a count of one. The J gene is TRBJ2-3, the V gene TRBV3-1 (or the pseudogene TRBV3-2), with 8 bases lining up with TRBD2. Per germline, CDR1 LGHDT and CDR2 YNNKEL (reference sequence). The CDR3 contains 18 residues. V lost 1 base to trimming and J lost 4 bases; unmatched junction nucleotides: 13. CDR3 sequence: CASSQATRYSGVADTQYF. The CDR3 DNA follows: TGTGCCAGCAGCCAAGCCACGCGGTATAGCGGGGTTGCAGATACGCAGTATTTT.

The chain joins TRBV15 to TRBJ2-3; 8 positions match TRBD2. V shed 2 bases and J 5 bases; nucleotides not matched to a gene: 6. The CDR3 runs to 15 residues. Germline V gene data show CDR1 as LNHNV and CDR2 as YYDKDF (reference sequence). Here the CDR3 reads CATSRRAGGGDTQYF. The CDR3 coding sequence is TGTGCCACCAGCAGACGCGCGGGGGGTGGAGATACGCAGTATTTT.

CDR3 protein: CASSPRDFMNTEAFF. The CDR3 DNA reads TGTGCCAGCAGCCCTCGGGACTTCATGAACACTGAAGCTTTCTTT. The chain uses TRBV7-8 and TRBJ1-1, with D perhaps TRBD1 (5 bases). Trimming removed 5 bases at V and 0 bases at J, with 13 bases between. Germline loops: CDR1 SGHVS, CDR2 FQNEAQ. The CDR3 loop spans 15 amino acids.

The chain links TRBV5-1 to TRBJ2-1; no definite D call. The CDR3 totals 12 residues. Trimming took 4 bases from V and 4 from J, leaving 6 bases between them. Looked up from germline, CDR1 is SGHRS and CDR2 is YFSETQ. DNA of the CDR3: TGCGCCAGCAGCGGGCAGTACAATGAGCAGTTCTTC. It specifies CASSGQYNEQFF.

CDR3 sequence (DNA): TGTGCCAGTAGTATACGTACAGGGGGCAGGAGTGAAAAACTGTTTTTT. Translated, it gives CASSIRTGGRSEKLFF. The chain is built from TRBV19 and TRBJ1-4, with TRBD1 identical over 9 bases. This CDR3 is 16 amino acids long. Germline CDR1 reads LNHDA; CDR2 reads SQIVND (reference sequence). With 2 bases clipped from V and 7 bases from J, the junction kept 8 bases outside the gene matches.

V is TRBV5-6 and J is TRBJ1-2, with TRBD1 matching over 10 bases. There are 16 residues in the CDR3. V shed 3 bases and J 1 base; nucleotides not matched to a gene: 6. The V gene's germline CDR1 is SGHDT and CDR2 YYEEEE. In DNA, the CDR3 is TGTGCCAGCAGCTCGGGACAGGGGTTCGGTAACTATGGCTACACCTTC. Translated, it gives CASSSGQGFGNYGYTF.

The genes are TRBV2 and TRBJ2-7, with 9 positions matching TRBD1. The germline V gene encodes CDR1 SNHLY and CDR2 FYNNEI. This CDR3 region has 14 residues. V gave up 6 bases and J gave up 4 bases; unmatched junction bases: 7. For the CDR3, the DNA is TGTGCCAGCAGACCGGGACAGGGACAGTACGAGCAGTACTTC. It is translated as CASRPGQGQYEQYF.

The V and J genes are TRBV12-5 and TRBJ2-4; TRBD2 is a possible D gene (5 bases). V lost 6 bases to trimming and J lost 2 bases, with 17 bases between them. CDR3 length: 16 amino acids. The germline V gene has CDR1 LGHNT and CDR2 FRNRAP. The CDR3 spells CASGLGGFRTKNIQYF. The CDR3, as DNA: TGTGCTAGTGGCCTGGGCGGGTTTCGGACCAAAAACATTCAGTACTTC.

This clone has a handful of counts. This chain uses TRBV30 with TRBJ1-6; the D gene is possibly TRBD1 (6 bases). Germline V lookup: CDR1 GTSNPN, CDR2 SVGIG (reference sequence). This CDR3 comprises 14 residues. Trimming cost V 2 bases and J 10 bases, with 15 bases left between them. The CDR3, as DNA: TGTGCCTGGAGTCGTCGGGGGGCGGGCTCACCCCTCCACTTT. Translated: CAWSRRGAGSPLHF.

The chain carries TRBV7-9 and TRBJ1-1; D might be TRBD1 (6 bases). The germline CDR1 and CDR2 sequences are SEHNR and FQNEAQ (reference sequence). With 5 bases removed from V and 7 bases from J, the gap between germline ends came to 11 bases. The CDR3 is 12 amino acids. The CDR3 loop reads CASSTNRVEAFF. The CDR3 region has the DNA TGTGCCAGCAGCACCAACAGGGTTGAAGCTTTCTTT.

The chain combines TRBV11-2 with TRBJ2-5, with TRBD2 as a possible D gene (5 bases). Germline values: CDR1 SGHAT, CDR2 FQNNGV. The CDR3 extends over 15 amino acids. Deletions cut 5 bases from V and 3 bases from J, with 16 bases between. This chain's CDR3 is CASSPRAGVEETQYF. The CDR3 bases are TGTGCCAGCAGCCCCCGGGCCGGGGTTGAAGAGACCCAGTACTTC.

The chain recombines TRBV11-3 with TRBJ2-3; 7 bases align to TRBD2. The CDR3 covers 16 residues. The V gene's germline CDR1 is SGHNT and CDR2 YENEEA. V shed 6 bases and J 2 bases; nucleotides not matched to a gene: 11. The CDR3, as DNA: TGTGCCAGCAGTGACGGAGCGGGGAGATACACAGATACGCAGTATTTT. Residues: CASSDGAGRYTDTQYF.

Here the CDR3 reads CASSENGQGANYGYTF. As DNA, the CDR3 is TGCGCCAGCAGTGAGAACGGACAGGGGGCGAACTATGGCTACACCTTC. This chain links TRBV10-1 with TRBJ1-2; 11 bases map to TRBD1. In germline, CDR1 is WNHNN, CDR2 SYGVQD (reference sequence). Germline trimming cut 2 bases from V and 2 bases from J; bases unmatched to any gene: 4. The CDR3 has 16 residues.

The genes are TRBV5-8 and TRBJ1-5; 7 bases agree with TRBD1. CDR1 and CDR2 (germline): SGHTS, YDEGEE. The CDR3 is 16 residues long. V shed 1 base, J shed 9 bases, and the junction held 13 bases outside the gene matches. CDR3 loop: CASSLYSGTAYRPQHF. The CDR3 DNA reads TGTGCCAGCAGCTTGTATTCCGGGACAGCCTATCGGCCCCAGCATTTT.